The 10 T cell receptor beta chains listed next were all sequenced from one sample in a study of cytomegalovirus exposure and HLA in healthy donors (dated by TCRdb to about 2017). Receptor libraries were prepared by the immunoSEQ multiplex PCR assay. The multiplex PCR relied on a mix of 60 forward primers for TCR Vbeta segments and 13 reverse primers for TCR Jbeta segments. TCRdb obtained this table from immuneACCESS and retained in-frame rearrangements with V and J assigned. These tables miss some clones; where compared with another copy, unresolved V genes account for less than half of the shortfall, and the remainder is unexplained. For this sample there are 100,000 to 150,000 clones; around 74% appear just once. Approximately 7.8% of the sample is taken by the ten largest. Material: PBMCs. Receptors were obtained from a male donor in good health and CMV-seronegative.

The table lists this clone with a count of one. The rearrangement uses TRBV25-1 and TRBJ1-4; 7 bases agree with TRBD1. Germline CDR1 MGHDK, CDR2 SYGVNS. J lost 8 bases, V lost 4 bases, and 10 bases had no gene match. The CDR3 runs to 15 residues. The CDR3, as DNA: TGTGCCAGCAGTGGAAAGACAGGGCTTGGGGAAAAACTGTTTTTT. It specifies CASSGKTGLGEKLFF.

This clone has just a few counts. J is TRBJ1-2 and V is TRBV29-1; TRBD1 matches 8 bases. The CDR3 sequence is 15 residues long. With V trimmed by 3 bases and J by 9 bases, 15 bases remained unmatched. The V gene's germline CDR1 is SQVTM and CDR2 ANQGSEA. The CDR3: CSVDRHPGGKGSYTF. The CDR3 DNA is TGCAGCGTTGACAGGCACCCAGGGGGCAAGGGAAGCTACACCTTC.

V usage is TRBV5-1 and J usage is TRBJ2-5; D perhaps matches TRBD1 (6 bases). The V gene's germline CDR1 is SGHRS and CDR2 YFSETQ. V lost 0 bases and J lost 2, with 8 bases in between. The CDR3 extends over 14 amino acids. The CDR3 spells CASSLGTEQETQYF. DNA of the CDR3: TGCGCCAGCAGCTTGGGGACAGAGCAAGAGACCCAGTACTTC.

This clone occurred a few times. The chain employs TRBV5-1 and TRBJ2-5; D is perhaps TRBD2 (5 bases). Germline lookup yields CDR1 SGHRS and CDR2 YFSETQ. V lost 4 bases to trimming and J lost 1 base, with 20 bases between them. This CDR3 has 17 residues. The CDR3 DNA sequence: TGCGCCAGCAGCCTATATGTCGGGGTTACATCCCAAGAGACCCAGTACTTC. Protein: CASSLYVGVTSQETQYF.

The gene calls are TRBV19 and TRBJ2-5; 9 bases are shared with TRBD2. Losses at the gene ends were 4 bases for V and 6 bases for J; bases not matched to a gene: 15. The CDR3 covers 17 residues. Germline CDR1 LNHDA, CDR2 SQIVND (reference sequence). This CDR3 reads CASSTSSLAGPGKTQYF. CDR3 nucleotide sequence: TGTGCCAGTAGTACTTCTTCACTAGCGGGCCCTGGGAAGACCCAGTACTTC.

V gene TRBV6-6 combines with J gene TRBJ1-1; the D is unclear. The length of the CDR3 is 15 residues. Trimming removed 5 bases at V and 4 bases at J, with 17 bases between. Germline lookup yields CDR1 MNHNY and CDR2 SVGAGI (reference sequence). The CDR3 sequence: CASSQTGRNPTEAFF. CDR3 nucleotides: TGTGCCAGCAGTCAGACGGGGAGGAATCCCACTGAAGCTTTCTTT.

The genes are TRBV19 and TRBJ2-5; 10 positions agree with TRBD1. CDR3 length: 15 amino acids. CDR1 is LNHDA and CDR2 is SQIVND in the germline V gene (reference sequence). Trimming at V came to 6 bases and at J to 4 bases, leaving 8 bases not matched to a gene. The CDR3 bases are TGTGCCAGTAGCCACACCGGGACAGGGGCAGAGACCCAGTACTTC. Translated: CASSHTGTGAETQYF.

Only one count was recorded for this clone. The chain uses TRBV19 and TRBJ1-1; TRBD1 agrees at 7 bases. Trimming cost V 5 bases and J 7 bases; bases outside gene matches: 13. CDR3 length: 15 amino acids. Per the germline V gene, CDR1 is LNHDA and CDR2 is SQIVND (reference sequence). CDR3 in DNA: TGTGCCAGTAGTCCTCAGACATCGGGGACAGATGAAGCTTTCTTT. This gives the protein CASSPQTSGTDEAFF.

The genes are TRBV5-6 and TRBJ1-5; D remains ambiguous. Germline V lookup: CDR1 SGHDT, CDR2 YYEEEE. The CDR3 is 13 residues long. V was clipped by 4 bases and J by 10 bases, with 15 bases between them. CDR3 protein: CASSLQRVEPQHF. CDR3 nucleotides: TGTGCCAGCAGCCTCCAACGGGTTGAACCCCAGCATTTT.

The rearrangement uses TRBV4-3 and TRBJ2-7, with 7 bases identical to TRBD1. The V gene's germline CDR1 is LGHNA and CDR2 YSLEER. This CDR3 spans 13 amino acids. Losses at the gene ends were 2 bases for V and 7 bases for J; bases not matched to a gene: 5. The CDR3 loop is CASSQQTGLEQYF. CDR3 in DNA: TGCGCCAGCAGCCAACAGACAGGGCTAGAGCAGTACTTC.